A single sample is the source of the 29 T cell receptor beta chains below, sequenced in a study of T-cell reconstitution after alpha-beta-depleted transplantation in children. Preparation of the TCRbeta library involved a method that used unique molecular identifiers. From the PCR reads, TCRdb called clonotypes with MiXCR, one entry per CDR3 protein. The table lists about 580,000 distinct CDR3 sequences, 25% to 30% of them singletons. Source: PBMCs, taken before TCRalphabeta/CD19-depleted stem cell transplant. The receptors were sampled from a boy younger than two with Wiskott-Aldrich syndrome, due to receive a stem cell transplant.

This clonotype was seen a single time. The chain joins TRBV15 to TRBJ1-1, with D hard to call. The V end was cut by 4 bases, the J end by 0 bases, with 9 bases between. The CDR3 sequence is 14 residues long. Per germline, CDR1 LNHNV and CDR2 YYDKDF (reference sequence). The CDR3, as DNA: TGTGCCACCAGCAAAGAAATCATGAACACTGAAGCTTTCTTT. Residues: CATSKEIMNTEAFF.

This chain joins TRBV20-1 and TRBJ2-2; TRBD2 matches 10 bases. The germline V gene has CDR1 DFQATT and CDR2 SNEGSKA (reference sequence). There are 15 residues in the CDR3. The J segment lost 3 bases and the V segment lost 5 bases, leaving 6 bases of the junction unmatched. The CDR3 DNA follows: TGCAGTGCTCACAAGCGGGGGGGAGACACCGGGGAGCTGTTTTTT. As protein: CSAHKRGGDTGELFF.

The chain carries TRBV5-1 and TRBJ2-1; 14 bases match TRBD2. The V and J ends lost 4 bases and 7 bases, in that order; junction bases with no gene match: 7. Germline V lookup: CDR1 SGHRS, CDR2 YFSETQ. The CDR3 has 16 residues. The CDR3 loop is CASSVKGLAGANEQFF. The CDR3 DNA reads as TGCGCCAGCAGCGTAAAGGGACTAGCGGGAGCAAATGAGCAGTTCTTC. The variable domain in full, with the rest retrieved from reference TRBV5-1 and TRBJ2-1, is KAGVTQTPRYLIKTRGQQVTLSCSPISGHRSVSWYQQTPGQGLQFLFEYFSETQRNKGNFPGRFSGRQFSNSRSEMNVSTLELGDSALYLCASSVKGLAGANEQFFGPGTRLTVL.

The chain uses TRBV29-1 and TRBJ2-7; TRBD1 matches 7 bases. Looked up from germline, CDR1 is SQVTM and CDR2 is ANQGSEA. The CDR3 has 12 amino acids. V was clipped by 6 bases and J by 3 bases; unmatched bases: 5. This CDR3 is CSVRDSLYEQYF. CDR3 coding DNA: TGCAGCGTGAGGGACAGCCTCTACGAGCAGTACTTC.

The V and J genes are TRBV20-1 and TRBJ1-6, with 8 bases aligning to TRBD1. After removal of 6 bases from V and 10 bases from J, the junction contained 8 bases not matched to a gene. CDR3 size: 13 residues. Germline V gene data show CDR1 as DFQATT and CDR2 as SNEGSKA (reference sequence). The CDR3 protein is CSAAPTGESPLHF. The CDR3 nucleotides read TGCAGTGCAGCCCCGACAGGGGAATCACCCCTCCACTTT.

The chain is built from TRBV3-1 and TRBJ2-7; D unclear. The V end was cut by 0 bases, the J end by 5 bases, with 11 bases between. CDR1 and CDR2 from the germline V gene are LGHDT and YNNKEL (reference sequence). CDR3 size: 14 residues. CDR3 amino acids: CASSQDLFEDEQYF. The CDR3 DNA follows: TGTGCCAGCAGCCAAGACTTGTTTGAGGACGAGCAGTACTTC.

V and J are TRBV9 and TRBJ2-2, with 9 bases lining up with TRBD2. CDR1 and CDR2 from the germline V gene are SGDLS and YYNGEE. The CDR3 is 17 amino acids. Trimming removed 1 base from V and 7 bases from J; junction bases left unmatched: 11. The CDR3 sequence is CASSVQAGGLSVGELFF. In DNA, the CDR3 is TGTGCCAGCAGCGTACAAGCGGGAGGTCTATCGGTCGGGGAGCTGTTTTTT.

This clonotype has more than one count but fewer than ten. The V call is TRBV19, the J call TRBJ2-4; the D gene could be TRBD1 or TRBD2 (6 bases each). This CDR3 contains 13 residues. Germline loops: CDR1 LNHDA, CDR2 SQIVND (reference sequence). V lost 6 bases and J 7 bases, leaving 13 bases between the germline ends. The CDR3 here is CASSRGGSNIQYF. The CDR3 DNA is TGTGCCAGTAGCAGAGGGGGGAGTAACATTCAGTACTTC.

The CDR3 protein is CASSAGQEGETQYF. CDR3 coding DNA: TGCGCCAGCAGCGCGGGACAGGAGGGAGAGACCCAGTACTTC. The rearrangement links TRBV5-1 to TRBJ2-5; 8 bases fit TRBD1. Germline V gives CDR1 SGHRS, CDR2 YFSETQ. Trimming removed 4 bases from V and 4 bases from J; junction bases left unmatched: 6. This CDR3 spans 14 amino acids.

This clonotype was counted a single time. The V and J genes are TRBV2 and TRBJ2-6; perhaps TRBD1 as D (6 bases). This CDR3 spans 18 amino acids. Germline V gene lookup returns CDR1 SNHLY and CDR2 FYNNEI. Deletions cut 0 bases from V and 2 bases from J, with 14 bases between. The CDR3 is CASSEALGRGPGANVLTF. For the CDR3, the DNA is TGTGCCAGCAGTGAAGCGCTTGGCAGGGGCCCTGGGGCCAACGTCCTGACTTTC. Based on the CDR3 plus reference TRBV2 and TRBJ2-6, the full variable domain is EPEVTQTPSHQVTQMGQEVILRCVPISNHLYFYWYRQILGQKVEFLVSFYNNEISEKSEIFDDQFSVERPDGSNFTLKIRSTKLEDSAMYFCASSEALGRGPGANVLTFGAGSRLTVL.

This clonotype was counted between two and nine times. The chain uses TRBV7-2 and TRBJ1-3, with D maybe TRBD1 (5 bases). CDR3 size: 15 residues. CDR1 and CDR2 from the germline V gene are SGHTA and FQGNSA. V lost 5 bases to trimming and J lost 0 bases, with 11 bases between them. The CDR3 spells CASSQQGSSGNTIYF. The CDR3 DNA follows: TGTGCCAGCAGCCAGCAGGGCAGCTCTGGAAACACCATATATTTT. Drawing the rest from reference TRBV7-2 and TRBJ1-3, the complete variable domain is GAGVSQSPSNKVTEKGKDVELRCDPISGHTALYWYRQSLGQGLEFLIYFQGNSAPDKSGLPSDRFSAERTGGSVSTLTIQRTQQEDSAVYLCASSQQGSSGNTIYFGEGSWLTVV.

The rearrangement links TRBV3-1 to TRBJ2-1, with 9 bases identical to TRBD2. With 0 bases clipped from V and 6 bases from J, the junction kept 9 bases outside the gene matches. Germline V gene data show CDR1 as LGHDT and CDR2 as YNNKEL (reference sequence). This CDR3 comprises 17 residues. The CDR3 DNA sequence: TGTGCCAGCAGCCAAGATGGTTTCGAGCGGGAGGTCAATGAGCAGTTCTTC. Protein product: CASSQDGFEREVNEQFF.

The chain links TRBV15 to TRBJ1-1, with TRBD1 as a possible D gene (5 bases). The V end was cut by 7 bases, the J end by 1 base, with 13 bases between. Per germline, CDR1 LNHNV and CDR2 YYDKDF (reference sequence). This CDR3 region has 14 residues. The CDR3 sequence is CATKTTDRNTEAFF. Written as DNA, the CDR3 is TGTGCCACCAAGACCACCGACAGGAACACTGAAGCTTTCTTT.

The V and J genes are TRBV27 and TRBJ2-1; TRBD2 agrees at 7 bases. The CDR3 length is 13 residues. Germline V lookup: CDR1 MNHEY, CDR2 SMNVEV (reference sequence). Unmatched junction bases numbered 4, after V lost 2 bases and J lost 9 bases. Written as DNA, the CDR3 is TGTGCCAGCAGTTTACGCAGGGAGGGTGAGCAGTTCTTC. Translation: CASSLRREGEQFF.

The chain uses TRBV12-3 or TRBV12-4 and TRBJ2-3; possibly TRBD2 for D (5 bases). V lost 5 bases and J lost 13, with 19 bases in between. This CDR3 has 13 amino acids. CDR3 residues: CASSTRPGKEEYF. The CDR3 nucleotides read TGTGCCAGCAGTACGAGACCGGGGAAAGAGGAGTATTTT.

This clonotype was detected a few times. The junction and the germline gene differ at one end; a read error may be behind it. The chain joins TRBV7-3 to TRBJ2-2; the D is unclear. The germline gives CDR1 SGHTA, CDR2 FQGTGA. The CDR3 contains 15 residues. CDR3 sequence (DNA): TGTGCCAGCAGCCAAAATCCGGCGAAAACCGGGGAGCTGTTTTTT. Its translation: CASSQNPAKTGELFF.

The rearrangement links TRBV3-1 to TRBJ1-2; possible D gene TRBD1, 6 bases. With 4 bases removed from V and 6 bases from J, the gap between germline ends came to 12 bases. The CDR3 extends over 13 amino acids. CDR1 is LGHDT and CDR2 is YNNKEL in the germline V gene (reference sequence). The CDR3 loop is CASSPTRTDGYTF. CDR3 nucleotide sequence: TGTGCCAGCAGCCCAACGCGGACAGATGGCTACACCTTC.

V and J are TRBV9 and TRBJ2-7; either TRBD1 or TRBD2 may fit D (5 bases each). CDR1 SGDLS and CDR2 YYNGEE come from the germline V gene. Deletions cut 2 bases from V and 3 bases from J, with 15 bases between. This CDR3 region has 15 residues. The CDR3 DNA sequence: TGTGCCAGCAGCGTTGGGGGAGTCGGGATCTACGAGCAGTACTTC. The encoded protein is CASSVGGVGIYEQYF.

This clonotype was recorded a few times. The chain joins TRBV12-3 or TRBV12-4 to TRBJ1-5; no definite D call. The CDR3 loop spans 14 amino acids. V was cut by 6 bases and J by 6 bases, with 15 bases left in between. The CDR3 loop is CASSFYPGVQPQHF. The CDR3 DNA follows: TGTGCCAGCAGCTTTTATCCTGGGGTTCAGCCCCAGCATTTT.

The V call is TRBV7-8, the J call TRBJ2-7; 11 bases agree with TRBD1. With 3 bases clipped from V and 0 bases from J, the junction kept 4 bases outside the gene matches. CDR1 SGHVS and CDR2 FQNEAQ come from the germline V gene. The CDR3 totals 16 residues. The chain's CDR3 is CASSLDRGPYSYEQYF. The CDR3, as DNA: TGTGCCAGCAGCTTGGACAGGGGGCCCTACTCCTACGAGCAGTACTTC.

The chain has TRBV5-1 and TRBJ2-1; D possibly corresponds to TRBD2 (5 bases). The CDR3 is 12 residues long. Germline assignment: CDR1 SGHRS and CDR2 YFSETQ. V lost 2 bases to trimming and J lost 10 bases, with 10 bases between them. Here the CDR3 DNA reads TGCGCCAGCAGCTTACGGCCGGGGGAGCAGTTCTTC. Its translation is CASSLRPGEQFF.

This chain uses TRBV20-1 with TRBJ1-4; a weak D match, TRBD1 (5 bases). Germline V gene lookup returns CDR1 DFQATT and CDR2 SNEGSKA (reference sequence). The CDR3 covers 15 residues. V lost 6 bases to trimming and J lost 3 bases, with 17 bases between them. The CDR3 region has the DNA TGCAGTGCCTCCTTTGGGGGATGGTCTAATGAAAAACTGTTTTTT. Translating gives CSASFGGWSNEKLFF.

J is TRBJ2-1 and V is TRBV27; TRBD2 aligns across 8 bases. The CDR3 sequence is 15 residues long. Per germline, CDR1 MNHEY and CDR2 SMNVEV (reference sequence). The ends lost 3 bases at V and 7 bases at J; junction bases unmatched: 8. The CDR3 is CASSFTSGGGNEQFF. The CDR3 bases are TGTGCCAGCAGTTTCACTAGCGGAGGCGGTAATGAGCAGTTCTTC.

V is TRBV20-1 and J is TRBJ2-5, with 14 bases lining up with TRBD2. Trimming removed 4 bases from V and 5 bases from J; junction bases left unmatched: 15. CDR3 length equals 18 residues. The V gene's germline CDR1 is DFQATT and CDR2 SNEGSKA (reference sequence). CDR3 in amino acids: CSATDPTGTSGSSETQYF. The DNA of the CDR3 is TGCAGTGCTACCGATCCGACCGGGACTAGCGGGAGCTCGGAGACCCAGTACTTC.

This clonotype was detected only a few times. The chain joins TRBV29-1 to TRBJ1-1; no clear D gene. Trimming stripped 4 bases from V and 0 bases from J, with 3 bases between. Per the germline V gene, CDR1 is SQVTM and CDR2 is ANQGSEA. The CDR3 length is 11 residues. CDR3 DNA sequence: TGCAGCGTTGTAATGAACACTGAAGCTTTCTTT. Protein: CSVVMNTEAFF.

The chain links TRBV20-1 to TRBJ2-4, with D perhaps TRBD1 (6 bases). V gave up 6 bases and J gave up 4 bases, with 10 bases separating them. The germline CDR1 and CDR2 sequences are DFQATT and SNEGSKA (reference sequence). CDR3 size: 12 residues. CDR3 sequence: CSARTVKNIQYF. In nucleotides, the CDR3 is TGCAGTGCCAGGACAGTTAAAAACATTCAGTACTTC.

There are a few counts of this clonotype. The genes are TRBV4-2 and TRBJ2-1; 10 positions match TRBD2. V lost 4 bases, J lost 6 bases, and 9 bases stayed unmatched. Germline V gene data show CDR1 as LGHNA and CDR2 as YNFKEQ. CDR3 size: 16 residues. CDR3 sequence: CASSLSSGLAFNEQFF. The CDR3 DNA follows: TGTGCCAGCAGCCTATCGTCGGGACTAGCGTTCAATGAGCAGTTCTTC.

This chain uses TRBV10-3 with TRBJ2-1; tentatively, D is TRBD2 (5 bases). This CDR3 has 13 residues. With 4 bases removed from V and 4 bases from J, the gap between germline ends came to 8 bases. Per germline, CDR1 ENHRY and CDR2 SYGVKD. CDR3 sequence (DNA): TGTGCCATCAGTGCACTAGTGTACAATGAGCAGTTCTTC. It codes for CAISALVYNEQFF.

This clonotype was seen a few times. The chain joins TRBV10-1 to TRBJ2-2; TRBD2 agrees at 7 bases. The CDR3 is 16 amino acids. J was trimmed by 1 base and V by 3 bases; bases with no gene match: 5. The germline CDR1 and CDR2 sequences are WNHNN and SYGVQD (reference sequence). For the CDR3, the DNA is TGCGCCAGCAGTGATCCTAGCGGAATGAACACCGGGGAGCTGTTTTTT. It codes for CASSDPSGMNTGELFF.